This T cell receptor beta chain was identified during a study of cytomegalovirus exposure and HLA in healthy donors. As for the study in general: The same platform used for the 650 to 700 first-cohort repertoires was also used for the 120 or so validation repertoires, as a later analysis reported.

Note on this clone: What it binds is not known.

Study results and caveats: As was reported, the classifier diagnosed cytomegalovirus status with high specificity and sensitivity. CMV antigen specificity was confirmed in vitro for a few CMV-associated chains.

The method was immunoSEQ multiplex PCR; TCRdb's version includes in-frame clones alone and lacks a portion of them. The sample records fewer than 100,000 clones, roughly 93% being singletons. Trimming left V 6 bases short and J 2 bases short, with 10 bases between. The CDR3 totals 13 residues. Germline V CDR1 and CDR2: SGDLS, YYNGEE. This chain connects TRBV9 to TRBJ2-3, with TRBD1 as a possible D gene (6 bases). The TCR was taken from a man younger than 45 in good health and CMV-seronegative. The sample comprised PBMCs. The CDR3 DNA follows: TGTGCCAGCAATAGGGACAACACAGATACGCAGTATTTT. The encoded protein is CASNRDNTDTQYF.